Below are 22 T cell receptor beta chains sequenced from a single sample in a study of T cells after yellow fever vaccination. TCRdb ran MiXCR on the 5' RACE reads and lists one entry per CDR3 protein. The sample has 100,000 to 150,000 distinct CDR3 sequences, around 7.2% seen once. The starting material was CD4+ T cells sorted from PBMCs, obtained 35 to 50 days after the first yellow fever vaccination. The receptors originated from a man younger than 35 who received the YFV17D yellow fever vaccine.

V gene TRBV5-4 combines with J gene TRBJ2-7, with 11 positions matching TRBD2. Losses at the gene ends were 5 bases for V and 1 base for J; bases not matched to a gene: 11. Germline-derived CDR1 and CDR2 are SGHNT and YYREEE (reference sequence). The CDR3 loop spans 17 amino acids. The CDR3 DNA is TGTGCCAGCAGTTTGAGCTACGGGACTAGCGGATCCTACGAGCAGTACTTC. Its translation is CASSLSYGTSGSYEQYF.

Of note for this clonotype: A single base separates this from a much larger clone, so it may be a read error. The genes are TRBV1 and TRBJ2-3; the DNA was not used to check the table's D call, TRBD2. TRBV1 is termed a pseudogene. The CDR3 extends over 16 amino acids. The CDR3 here is CTSSQELAGDTDTHYF. The CDR3 DNA reads as TGCACCAGCAGCCAAGAACTAGCGGGGGACACAGATACGCACTATTTT.

This clonotype was seen ten or more times. This sequence joins TRBV18 and TRBJ2-5, with D tentatively TRBD1 (6 bases). The V gene's germline CDR1 is KGHSH and CDR2 LQKENI. The CDR3 is made up of 14 amino acids. V shed 5 bases and J shed 4 bases, with 14 bases lying between them. In DNA form, the CDR3 reads TGTGCCAGCTCATCGAACAGGGTGGGAGAGACCCAGTACTTC. Its translation is CASSSNRVGETQYF.

This clonotype has ten or more counts. The genes are TRBV12-3 or TRBV12-4 and TRBJ2-1; D ambiguous. This CDR3 comprises 13 residues. Between the trimmed V and J ends, which lost 6 bases and 4 bases, there was a span of 10 bases. CDR3 nucleotide sequence: TGTGCCAGCAGAGCGACGGTATACAATGAGCAGTTCTTC. The encoded protein is CASRATVYNEQFF.

This clonotype was found many times. The rearrangement links TRBV4-1 to TRBJ2-7, with TRBD1 matching 8 bases. Germline V lookup: CDR1 MGHRA, CDR2 YSYEKL. This CDR3 spans 16 amino acids. V lost 2 bases and J lost 5; bases outside the gene matches: 11. The CDR3 here is CASSQLRTGFLNEQYF. The CDR3 DNA follows: TGCGCCAGCAGCCAATTGAGGACAGGGTTCTTAAACGAGCAGTACTTC.

This clonotype was picked up many times. The rearrangement joins TRBV5-1 to TRBJ1-1; TRBD1 might be the D (5 bases). V lost 5 bases, J lost 1 base, and 9 bases lay in between. Germline V gives CDR1 SGHRS, CDR2 YFSETQ. The CDR3 extends over 13 amino acids. As DNA, the CDR3 is TGCGCCAGCAGAGGGACGCAGAACACTGAAGCTTTCTTT. Its protein is CASRGTQNTEAFF.

At least ten counts were recorded for this clonotype. The CDR3 nucleotides read TGTGCCACCAGTGACCCCGGGACTAGTGCAGATACGCAGTATTTT. This translates into CATSDPGTSADTQYF. The V and J genes are TRBV24-1 and TRBJ2-3; 8 positions agree with TRBD2. V was pared by 4 bases and J by 4 bases, with 6 bases of the junction left unmatched. The length of the CDR3 is 15 residues. CDR1 is KGHDR and CDR2 is SFDVKD in the germline V gene.

A note on this clonotype: Its ends do not fully match the called genes, so a read error is possible. The chain links TRBV12-3 or TRBV12-4 to TRBJ2-6; possible D gene TRBD1, 6 bases. The CDR3 covers 18 residues. Here the CDR3 reads CASCLTGAGDPGANVLTF. As DNA, the CDR3 is TGTGCCAGCTGTTTAACGGGCGCAGGGGATCCTGGGGCCAACGTCCTGACTTTC.

J is TRBJ1-2 and V is TRBV19, with 7 bases aligning to TRBD1. The CDR3 is made up of 16 amino acids. Germline CDR1 LNHDA, CDR2 SQIVND (reference sequence). V gave up 6 bases and J gave up 2 bases; unmatched junction bases: 12. In nucleotides, the CDR3 is TGTGCCAGTAGGACGCCCAATACAGGGGCCAACTATGGCTACACCTTC. It specifies CASRTPNTGANYGYTF.

This clonotype has at least ten counts. The V call is TRBV7-2, the J call TRBJ1-5, with 8 bases aligning to TRBD1. With V trimmed by 5 bases and J by 7 bases, 7 bases remained unmatched. In germline, CDR1 is SGHTA, CDR2 FQGNSA. This CDR3 region has 14 residues. The DNA for the CDR3 is TGTGCCAGCAGCCCGAACAGGGGGGAGCAGCCCCAGCATTTT. This codes for CASSPNRGEQPQHF. The variable domain in full, with the rest retrieved from reference TRBV7-2 and TRBJ1-5, is GAGVSQSPSNKVTEKGKDVELRCDPISGHTALYWYRQSLGQGLEFLIYFQGNSAPDKSGLPSDRFSAERTGGSVSTLTIQRTQQEDSAVYLCASSPNRGEQPQHFGDGTRLSIL.

This clonotype has just a few counts. The rearrangement uses TRBV7-9 and TRBJ2-2; possibly TRBD2 for D (5 bases). This CDR3 contains 15 residues. V shed 1 base and J shed 5 bases, with 11 bases lying between them. Looked up from germline, CDR1 is SEHNR and CDR2 is FQNEAQ (reference sequence). As DNA, the CDR3 is TGTGCCAGCAGCTTAGGGACTCGGGGTACCGGGGAGCTGTTTTTT. Protein product: CASSLGTRGTGELFF.

This clonotype came up many times. The chain couples TRBV5-1 to TRBJ2-1; D perhaps matches TRBD1 (5 bases). The ends were cut back, 0 bases at V and 5 bases at J, with 15 bases in the middle. The CDR3 has 16 amino acids. Germline assignment: CDR1 SGHRS and CDR2 YFSETQ. The CDR3 DNA reads as TGCGCCAGCAGCTTGGAACCCCAGGGTCTGAACAATGAGCAGTTCTTC. It specifies CASSLEPQGLNNEQFF.

This clonotype was recorded many times. This chain uses TRBV5-1 with TRBJ2-3; D assignment may be TRBD1 or TRBD2 (6 bases each). CDR3 size: 14 residues. Germline V lookup: CDR1 SGHRS, CDR2 YFSETQ. Trimming took 5 bases from V and 2 from J, leaving 12 bases between them. This CDR3 is CASRYRGLTDTQYF. CDR3 sequence (DNA): TGCGCCAGCAGGTATCGGGGGCTCACAGATACGCAGTATTTT.

Comment on this clonotype: A much larger clone differs from this one at a single base, so this may be a read error. V gene TRBV4-1 combines with J gene TRBJ2-3; D gene uncertain. The V end was cut by 1 base, the J end by 12 bases, with 17 bases between. CDR3 length: 14 amino acids. Germline CDR1 is MGHRA and CDR2 is YSYEKL. CDR3 in amino acids: CASSQAYSKISQYF. The CDR3 region has the DNA TGCGCCAGCAGCCAAGCATACTCCAAGATCTCACAGTATTTT.

The chain recombines TRBV5-1 with TRBJ2-5; 7 bases align to TRBD1. The germline CDR1 and CDR2 sequences are SGHRS and YFSETQ. This CDR3 contains 14 residues. V gave up 2 bases and J gave up 3 bases; unmatched junction bases: 4. The CDR3 bases are TGCGCCAGCAGCTTTGACAGGGTGAAAGAGACCCAGTACTTC. This encodes CASSFDRVKETQYF.

This clonotype was counted at least ten times. The rearrangement uses TRBV29-1 and TRBJ2-5; a possible D gene is TRBD2 (7 bases). There are 15 residues in the CDR3. Trimming cost V 7 bases and J 5 bases, with 23 bases left between them. CDR1 is SQVTM and CDR2 is ANQGSEA in the germline V gene. CDR3 in DNA: TGCAGCGGTGGGGGAGGGGGGGCCAGAGTGGAGACCCAGTACTTC. It specifies CSGGGGGARVETQYF. Variable domain in full (rest from reference TRBV29-1 and TRBJ2-5): SAVISQKPSRDICQRGTSLTIQCQVDSQVTMMFWYRQQPGQSLTLIATANQGSEATYESGFVIDKFPISRPNLTFSTLTVSNMSPEDSSIYLCSGGGGGARVETQYFGPGTRLLVL.

V and J are TRBV12-3 or TRBV12-4 and TRBJ2-7; TRBD2 is a possible D gene (5 bases). The CDR3 loop spans 15 amino acids. Trimming cost V 5 bases and J 6 bases, with 20 bases left between them. CDR3 loop: CASSPQDSTWGEQYV. The CDR3 DNA reads TGTGCCAGCAGTCCCCAGGACTCGACTTGGGGCGAGCAGTACGTC.

This clonotype was counted at least ten times. The chain has TRBV7-2 and TRBJ2-5; no clear D. Between the trimmed V and J ends, which lost 2 bases and 8 bases, there was a span of 9 bases. CDR3 length: 12 residues. Germline V lookup: CDR1 SGHTA, CDR2 FQGNSA. Here the CDR3 reads CASSLLRSTQYF. DNA of the CDR3: TGTGCCAGCAGCTTATTAAGATCCACCCAGTACTTC.

There are many counts of this clonotype. V and J are TRBV6-5 and TRBJ1-1, with D maybe TRBD1 (6 bases). Trimming removed 10 bases from V and 4 bases from J, with 19 bases in between. The CDR3 length is 14 residues. Germline V gene sequence: CDR1 MNHEY, CDR2 SVGAGI. CDR3 loop: CATGGGGRGTEAFF. The CDR3 DNA sequence: TGTGCCACCGGGGGAGGGGGTCGGGGCACTGAAGCTTTCTTT.

At least ten counts were recorded for this clonotype. This chain uses TRBV7-2 with TRBJ1-6; 7 bases fit TRBD1. This CDR3 contains 12 residues. V was pared by 4 bases and J by 14 bases, with 5 bases of the junction left unmatched. Germline V gene sequence: CDR1 SGHTA, CDR2 FQGNSA. The CDR3 DNA is TGTGCCAGCAGCTGGGACAGCCGAGCCCTCCACTTT. Translating it yields CASSWDSRALHF.

This clonotype was seen a few times. CDR3 loop: CASSGRGANTEAFF. The CDR3 coding sequence is TGTGCCAGTAGTGGCCGGGGAGCGAACACTGAAGCTTTCTTT. The chain couples TRBV19 to TRBJ1-1; D is uncertain. The CDR3 is 14 residues long. Trimming shortened V by 5 bases and J by 1 base, and 11 bases separated the two germline ends. Germline lookup yields CDR1 LNHDA and CDR2 SQIVND (reference sequence).

V and J are TRBV27 and TRBJ1-1; D not resolved. Germline CDR1 reads MNHEY; CDR2 reads SMNVEV (reference sequence). The CDR3 loop spans 14 amino acids. The V end was cut by 5 bases, the J end by 11 bases, with 21 bases between. The CDR3 sequence is CASSPMSLGGRAFF. Written as DNA, the CDR3 is TGTGCCAGCAGTCCTATGTCACTTGGAGGAAGGGCTTTCTTT.